The entry that follows covers one T cell receptor (beta chain) sequence. Other nucleotide sequences from this sample produce the same CDR3. The sample belongs to a study of blood T cell repertoires in COVID-19. The wider study: The analysed material was cDNA or gDNA that came from T cells, B-cell-depleted T cells, or PBMCs.

All enrollees were about 18 to 89 years old and from fewer than 30 US areas. Germline lookup yields CDR1 KGHSH and CDR2 LQKENI. Trimming cost V 0 bases and J 2 bases; bases outside gene matches: 1. This CDR3 contains 15 residues. Per the study methods: Quantification of nucleated cells was approximated via reference gene primer amplification. Clones were sequenced by immunoSEQ multiplex PCR, and TCRdb holds only the in-frame ones, with some missing. The V and J calls and clone size were taken over from that table, and D and trimming were inferred from the DNA. Found here are some 300,000 clones, 85% to 95% of them singletons; the top ten hold 3.9%.

The TCR originated in a woman aged 25 to 39 who had been exposed to COVID-19. The chain combines TRBV18 with TRBJ1-2, with 9 bases fitting TRBD1. The specimen sequenced was PBMCs or T cells enriched from blood (not recorded which). CDR3 sequence: CASSPPGQGNYGYTF. The CDR3 DNA reads as TGTGCCAGCTCACCACCGGGACAGGGAAACTATGGCTACACCTTC.